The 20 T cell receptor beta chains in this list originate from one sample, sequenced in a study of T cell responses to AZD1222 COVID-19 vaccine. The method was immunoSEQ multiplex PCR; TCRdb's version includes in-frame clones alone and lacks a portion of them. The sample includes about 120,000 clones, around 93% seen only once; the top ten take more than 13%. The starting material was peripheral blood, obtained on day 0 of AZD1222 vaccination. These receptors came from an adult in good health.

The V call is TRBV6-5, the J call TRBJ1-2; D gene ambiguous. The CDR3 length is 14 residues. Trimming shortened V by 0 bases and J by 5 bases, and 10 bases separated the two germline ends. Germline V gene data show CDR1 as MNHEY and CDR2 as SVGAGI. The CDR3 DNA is TGTGCCAGCAGTTACTCATCTGGTTCTTATGGCTACACCTTC. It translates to CASSYSSGSYGYTF.

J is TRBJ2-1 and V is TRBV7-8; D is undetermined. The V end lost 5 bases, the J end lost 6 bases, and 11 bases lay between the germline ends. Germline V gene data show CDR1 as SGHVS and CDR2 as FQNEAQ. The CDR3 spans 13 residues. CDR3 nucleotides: TGTGCCAGCAGCCAGACCCTCGGCAATGAGCAGTTCTTC. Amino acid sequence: CASSQTLGNEQFF.

The CDR3 loop reads CASSDDRLEAFF. The CDR3 bases are TGTGCCAGCAGTGACGACAGGCTTGAAGCTTTCTTT. The gene calls are TRBV28 and TRBJ1-1, with D perhaps TRBD1 (6 bases). The germline V and J ends were trimmed by 5 bases and 7 bases, with 11 bases remaining between them. This CDR3 is built from 12 residues. Per germline, CDR1 MDHEN and CDR2 SYDVKM. Full variable domain (remainder filled in from reference TRBV28 and TRBJ1-1): DVKVTQSSRYLVKRTGEKVFLECVQDMDHENMFWYRQDPGLGLRLIYFSYDVKMKEKGDIPEGYSVSREKKERFSLILESASTNQTSMYLCASSDDRLEAFFGQGTRLTVV.

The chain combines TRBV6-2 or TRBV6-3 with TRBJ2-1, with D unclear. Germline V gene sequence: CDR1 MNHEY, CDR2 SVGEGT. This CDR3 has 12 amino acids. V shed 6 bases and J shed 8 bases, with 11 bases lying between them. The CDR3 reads CASSNRRDEQFF. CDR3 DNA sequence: TGTGCCAGCAGCAACCGCCGCGATGAGCAGTTCTTC.

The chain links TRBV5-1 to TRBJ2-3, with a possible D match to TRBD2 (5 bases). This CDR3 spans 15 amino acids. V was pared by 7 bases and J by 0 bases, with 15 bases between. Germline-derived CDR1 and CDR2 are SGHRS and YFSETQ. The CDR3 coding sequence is TGCGCCAGCTGTTTGATAGCGTCCAGCACAGATACGCAGTATTTT. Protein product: CASCLIASSTDTQYF.

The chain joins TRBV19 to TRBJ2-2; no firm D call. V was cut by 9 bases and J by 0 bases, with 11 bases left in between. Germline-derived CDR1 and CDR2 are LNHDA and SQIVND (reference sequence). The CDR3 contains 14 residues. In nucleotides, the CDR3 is TGTGCCAGCGAGACGGGTTCGAACACCGGGGAGCTGTTTTTT. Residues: CASETGSNTGELFF.

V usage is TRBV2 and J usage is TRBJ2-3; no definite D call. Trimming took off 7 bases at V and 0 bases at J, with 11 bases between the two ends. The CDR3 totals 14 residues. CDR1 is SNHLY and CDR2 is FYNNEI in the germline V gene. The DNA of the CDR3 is TGTGCCAGCATTCAGGAACCTAGCACAGATACGCAGTATTTT. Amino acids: CASIQEPSTDTQYF.

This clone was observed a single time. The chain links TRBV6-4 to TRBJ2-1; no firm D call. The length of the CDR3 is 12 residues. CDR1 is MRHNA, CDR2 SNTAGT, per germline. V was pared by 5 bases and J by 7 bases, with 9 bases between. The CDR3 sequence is CASSPLENEQFF. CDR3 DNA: TGTGCCAGCAGTCCTCTCGAAAATGAGCAGTTCTTC.

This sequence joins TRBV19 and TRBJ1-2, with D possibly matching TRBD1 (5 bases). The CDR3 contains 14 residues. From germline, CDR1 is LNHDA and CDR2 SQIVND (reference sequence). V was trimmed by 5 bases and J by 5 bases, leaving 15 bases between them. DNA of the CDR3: TGTGCCAGTAGTGGCTGGGACGGGGGGTATGGCTACACCTTC. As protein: CASSGWDGGYGYTF.

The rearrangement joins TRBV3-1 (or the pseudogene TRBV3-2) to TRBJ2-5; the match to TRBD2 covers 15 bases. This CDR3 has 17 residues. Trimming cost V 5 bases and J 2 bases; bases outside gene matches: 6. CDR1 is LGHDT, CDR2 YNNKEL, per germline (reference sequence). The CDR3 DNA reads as TGTGCCAGCAGCTATCGGACTAGCGGGGGGGCTCAAGAGACCCAGTACTTC. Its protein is CASSYRTSGGAQETQYF.

For the CDR3, the DNA is TGTGCCAGCAGTTACGTCGGCGTTAGCACAGATACGCAGTATTTT. As protein: CASSYVGVSTDTQYF. The chain recombines TRBV6-2 or TRBV6-3 with TRBJ2-3; D not certain. The CDR3 covers 15 residues. The V gene's germline CDR1 is MNHEY and CDR2 SVGEGT. The germline V and J ends were trimmed by 2 bases and 0 bases, with 9 bases remaining between them.

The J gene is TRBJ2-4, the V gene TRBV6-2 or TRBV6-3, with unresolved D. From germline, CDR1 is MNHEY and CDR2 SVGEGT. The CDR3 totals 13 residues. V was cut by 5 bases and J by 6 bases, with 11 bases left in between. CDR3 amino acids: CASSPPPGNIQYF. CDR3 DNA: TGTGCCAGCAGTCCCCCGCCCGGAAACATTCAGTACTTC.

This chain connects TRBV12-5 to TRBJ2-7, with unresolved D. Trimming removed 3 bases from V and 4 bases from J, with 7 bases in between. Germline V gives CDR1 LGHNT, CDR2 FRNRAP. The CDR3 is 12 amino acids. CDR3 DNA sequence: TGTGCTAGTGGTTTAGACTCTTACGAGCAGTACTTC. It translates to CASGLDSYEQYF.

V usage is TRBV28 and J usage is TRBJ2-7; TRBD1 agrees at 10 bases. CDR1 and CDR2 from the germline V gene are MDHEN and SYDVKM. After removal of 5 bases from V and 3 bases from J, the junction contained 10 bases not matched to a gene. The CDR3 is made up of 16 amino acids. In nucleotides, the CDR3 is TGTGCCAGCAGTCCCTCGCAGACAGGGGGCCACTACGAGCAGTACTTC. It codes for CASSPSQTGGHYEQYF.

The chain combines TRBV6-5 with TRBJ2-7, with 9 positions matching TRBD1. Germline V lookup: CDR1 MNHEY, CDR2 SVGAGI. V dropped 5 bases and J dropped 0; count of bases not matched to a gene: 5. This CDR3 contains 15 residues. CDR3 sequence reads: CASSLGTGSSYEQYF. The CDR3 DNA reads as TGTGCCAGCAGTCTCGGGACAGGGAGCTCCTACGAGCAGTACTTC.

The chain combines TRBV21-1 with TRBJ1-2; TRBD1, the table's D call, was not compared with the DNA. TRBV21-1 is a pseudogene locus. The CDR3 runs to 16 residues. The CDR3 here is CASSKAAGCNYRGYTF. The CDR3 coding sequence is TGTGCCAGCAGCAAAGCGGCAGGGTGTAACTATCGCGGCTACACCTTC.

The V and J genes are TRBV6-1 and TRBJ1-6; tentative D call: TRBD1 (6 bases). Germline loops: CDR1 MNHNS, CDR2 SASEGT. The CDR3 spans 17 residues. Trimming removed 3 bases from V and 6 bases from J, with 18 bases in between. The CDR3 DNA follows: TGTGCCAGCAGTGATTATTCGGCCGGGACAAGTAATTCACCCCTCCACTTT. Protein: CASSDYSAGTSNSPLHF.

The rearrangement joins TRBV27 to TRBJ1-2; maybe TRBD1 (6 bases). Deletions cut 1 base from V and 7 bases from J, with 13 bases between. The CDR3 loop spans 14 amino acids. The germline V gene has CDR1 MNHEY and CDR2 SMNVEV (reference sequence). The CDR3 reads CASSLYSGARGYTF. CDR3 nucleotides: TGTGCCAGCAGTTTATATTCGGGGGCCCGTGGCTACACCTTC.

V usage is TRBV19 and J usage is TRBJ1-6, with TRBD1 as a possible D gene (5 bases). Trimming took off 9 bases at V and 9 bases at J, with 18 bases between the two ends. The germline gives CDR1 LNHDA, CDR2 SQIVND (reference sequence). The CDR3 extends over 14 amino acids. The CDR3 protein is CASLGPGGVSPLHF. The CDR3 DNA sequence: TGTGCCAGCCTAGGTCCCGGGGGGGTTTCACCCCTCCACTTT. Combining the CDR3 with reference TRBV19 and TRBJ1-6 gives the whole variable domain DGGITQSPKYLFRKEGQNVTLSCEQNLNHDAMYWYRQDPGQGLRLIYYSQIVNDFQKGDIAEGYSVSREKKESFPLTVTSAQKNPTAFYLCASLGPGGVSPLHFGNGTRLTVT.

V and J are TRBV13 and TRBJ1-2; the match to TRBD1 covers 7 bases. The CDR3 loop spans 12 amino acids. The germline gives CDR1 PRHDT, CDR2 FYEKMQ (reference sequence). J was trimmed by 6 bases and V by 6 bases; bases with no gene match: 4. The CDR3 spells CASSFTGDGYTF. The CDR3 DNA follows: TGTGCCAGCAGTTTCACAGGGGATGGCTACACCTTC.